This entry lists 23 T cell receptor beta chains sequenced from one sample in a study of identical twins. TCRdb re-analysed the 5' RACE reads in MiXCR, keeping a single row per CDR3 protein. The profile shows 350,000 to 400,000 distinct CDR3 sequences, approximately 9.1% of them singletons. The sample taken for sequencing was naive T cells sorted from blood. These receptor sequences come from a woman aged 50 to 60 in good health.

This clonotype was counted many times. The V call is TRBV24-1, the J call TRBJ2-3; D not resolved. V was trimmed by 3 bases and J by 0 bases, leaving 6 bases between them. The CDR3 extends over 14 amino acids. Germline CDR1 and CDR2: KGHDR and SFDVKD. CDR3 bases: TGTGCCACCAGTGATCTGACTAGCACAGATACGCAGTATTTT. This encodes CATSDLTSTDTQYF.

The chain uses TRBV19 and TRBJ1-5, with no clear D. There are 17 residues in the CDR3. Germline V gene data show CDR1 as LNHDA and CDR2 as SQIVND (reference sequence). V gave up 6 bases and J gave up 0 bases, with 18 bases separating them. This CDR3 reads CASRPGSGRYSNQPQHF. In DNA form, the CDR3 reads TGTGCCAGTAGGCCGGGATCCGGACGTTATAGCAATCAGCCCCAGCATTTT. The whole variable domain, filled in from reference TRBV19 and TRBJ1-5, reads DGGITQSPKYLFRKEGQNVTLSCEQNLNHDAMYWYRQDPGQGLRLIYYSQIVNDFQKGDIAEGYSVSREKKESFPLTVTSAQKNPTAFYLCASRPGSGRYSNQPQHFGDGTRLSIL.

The V gene is TRBV21-1, the J gene TRBJ2-7; no check of the table's D call, TRBD2, against the DNA was made. TRBV21-1 is tagged as a pseudogene. The CDR3 spans 15 residues. The CDR3 DNA is TGTGCCAGCAGCGCGGGGGGGACGGCGACCTACGAGCAGTACTTC. It translates to CASSAGGTATYEQYF.

The rearrangement joins TRBV11-3 to TRBJ2-1; 12 positions agree with TRBD2. The CDR3 loop spans 16 amino acids. Germline CDR1 SGHNT, CDR2 YENEEA. V dropped 6 bases and J dropped 7; count of bases not matched to a gene: 10. As DNA, the CDR3 is TGTGCCAGCAGTTACATCCTAGCGGGAGGGCCTAATGAGCAGTTCTTC. It is translated as CASSYILAGGPNEQFF.

The chain has TRBV12-3 or TRBV12-4 and TRBJ2-5; D is ambiguous. The CDR3 spans 13 residues. Trimming removed 3 bases from V and 7 bases from J, with 12 bases in between. CDR3 residues: CASSLFRKGTQYF. The CDR3 nucleotides read TGTGCCAGCAGTTTGTTCAGGAAGGGGACCCAGTACTTC.

This clonotype was seen a few times. V gene TRBV5-1 combines with J gene TRBJ2-3, with 10 bases lining up with TRBD2. J gave up 0 bases and V 0 bases, and 4 bases lay outside the gene matches. The CDR3 length is 17 residues. Germline V gene data show CDR1 as SGHRS and CDR2 as YFSETQ. CDR3: CASSLALAGVSTDTQYF. The CDR3 DNA reads TGCGCCAGCAGCTTGGCCCTAGCGGGGGTTAGCACAGATACGCAGTATTTT.

The chain recombines TRBV5-1 with TRBJ2-1; 8 positions agree with TRBD2. This CDR3 contains 16 residues. The germline V gene encodes CDR1 SGHRS and CDR2 YFSETQ. J lost 0 bases, V lost 2 bases, and 4 bases had no gene match. The CDR3 protein is CASSLIAGSSYNEQFF. The CDR3 DNA reads as TGCGCCAGCAGCTTAATAGCGGGGAGCTCCTACAATGAGCAGTTCTTC.

This clonotype was seen ten or more times. The chain has TRBV7-6 and TRBJ2-7, with 7 bases that match TRBD1. Germline CDR1 is SGHVS and CDR2 is FNYEAQ. CDR3 length: 15 residues. V lost 1 base, J lost 3 bases, and 6 bases stayed unmatched. The CDR3 DNA reads TGTGCCAGCAGCTTAGGGGCCGGGACAGACTACGAGCAGTACTTC. Its protein is CASSLGAGTDYEQYF. The full variable domain, its missing parts supplied by reference TRBV7-6 and TRBJ2-7, is GAGVSQSPRYKVTKRGQDVALRCDPISGHVSLYWYRQALGQGPEFLTYFNYEAQQDKSGLPNDRFSAERPEGSISTLTIQRTEQRDSAMYRCASSLGAGTDYEQYFGPGTRLTVT.

The J gene is TRBJ2-1, the V gene TRBV11-2; D may be TRBD2 (7 bases). The germline gives CDR1 SGHAT, CDR2 FQNNGV. V was shortened by 5 bases and J by 3 bases, with 17 bases between the two germline ends. CDR3 length: 16 residues. The CDR3 region has the DNA TGTGCCAGCAGCCCTATGGGGGGCGGGGGCTACAATGAGCAGTTCTTC. Translated: CASSPMGGGGYNEQFF.

This clonotype has a count of ten or more. V gene TRBV4-1 combines with J gene TRBJ2-5, with 12 bases that match TRBD1. The trim removed 4 bases at V and 5 bases at J, leaving 5 bases unmatched. Per germline, CDR1 MGHRA and CDR2 YSYEKL. This CDR3 contains 15 residues. CDR3 sequence: CASSRDRGRRETQYF. CDR3 nucleotide sequence: TGCGCCAGCAGCCGGGACAGGGGGCGTCGGGAGACCCAGTACTTC.

The CDR3 spells CASSLRYNPYGYTF. The CDR3 DNA sequence: TGTGCCAGCAGTTTGAGGTACAACCCTTATGGCTACACCTTC. The chain combines TRBV12-3 or TRBV12-4 with TRBJ1-2; D gene ambiguous. Trimming removed 3 bases at V and 5 bases at J, with 13 bases between. The CDR3 is 14 residues long.

This clonotype was observed at least ten times. The genes are TRBV7-2 and TRBJ2-7, with D tentatively TRBD1 (6 bases). Trimming stripped 5 bases from V and 4 bases from J, with 15 bases between. The CDR3 has 14 residues. CDR1 is SGHTA and CDR2 is FQGNSA in the germline V gene. The CDR3 spells CASSPGAGKYEQYV. The CDR3 DNA reads TGTGCCAGCAGCCCAGGGGCAGGCAAATACGAGCAGTACGTC.

A few counts support this clonotype. The chain uses TRBV2 and TRBJ2-5; TRBD2 matches at 13 bases. The CDR3 totals 16 residues. With V trimmed by 6 bases and J by 4 bases, 8 bases remained unmatched. Germline V gene data show CDR1 as SNHLY and CDR2 as FYNNEI. CDR3 DNA sequence: TGTGCCAGCAGGAAACAGACTAGCGGGAGGCCAGAGACCCAGTACTTC. It is translated as CASRKQTSGRPETQYF.

V is TRBV9 and J is TRBJ2-6; D might be TRBD1 (5 bases). From germline, CDR1 is SGDLS and CDR2 YYNGEE. Trimming left V 1 base short and J 0 bases short, with 14 bases between. The CDR3 is 18 amino acids. The chain's CDR3 is CASSVLSQGSSGANVLTF. CDR3 sequence (DNA): TGTGCCAGCAGCGTACTATCGCAGGGAAGCTCTGGGGCCAACGTCCTGACTTTC.

This clonotype was picked up a small number of times. The rearrangement joins TRBV20-1 to TRBJ2-1, with D perhaps being TRBD1 or TRBD2 (6 bases each). Germline CDR1 DFQATT, CDR2 SNEGSKA (reference sequence). The CDR3 consists of 13 residues. V lost 6 bases and J 4 bases, leaving 13 bases between the germline ends. CDR3 residues: CSAAGHTYNEQFF. Written as DNA, the CDR3 is TGCAGTGCCGCGGGACATACTTACAATGAGCAGTTCTTC.

J is TRBJ2-7 and V is TRBV5-5, with 10 bases lining up with TRBD1. With 4 bases clipped from V and 2 bases from J, the junction kept 6 bases outside the gene matches. CDR1 and CDR2 (germline): SGHKS, YYEKEE (reference sequence). The CDR3 runs to 15 residues. CDR3 sequence (DNA): TGTGCCAGCAGCCACGGACAGGGGGTAACCTACGAGCAGTACGTC. Translated, it gives CASSHGQGVTYEQYV.

A few counts support this clonotype. The rearrangement links TRBV28 to TRBJ2-7; D is ambiguous. Germline V gene lookup returns CDR1 MDHEN and CDR2 SYDVKM. This CDR3 is built from 13 residues. The ends were cut back, 10 bases at V and 0 bases at J, with 13 bases in the middle. This chain's CDR3 is CATFPLSSYEQYV. CDR3 DNA sequence: TGTGCCACATTCCCCCTAAGCTCCTACGAGCAGTACGTC.

This clonotype was seen at least ten times. A read error may account for a junction end that differs from germline. As DNA, the CDR3 is TGCAGCGTCGAAGTCTCGGCTAGCGGAGCCACCGGGGAGCTGTTTTTT. It is translated as CSVEVSASGATGELFF. The gene calls are TRBV29-1 and TRBJ2-2, with 7 bases lining up with TRBD2. Looked up from germline, CDR1 is SQVTM and CDR2 is ANQGSEA. The CDR3 contains 16 residues.

The chain has TRBV27 and TRBJ1-1; 9 bases are shared with TRBD1. Germline assignment: CDR1 MNHEY and CDR2 SMNVEV (reference sequence). V trimming: 4 bases; J trimming: 6 bases; junction bases outside the gene matches: 6. The CDR3 is 14 residues long. This CDR3 is CASSSSGQGAEAFF. CDR3 nucleotides: TGTGCCAGCAGTTCGTCGGGACAGGGAGCTGAAGCTTTCTTT.

This clonotype was counted ten times or more. The chain combines TRBV12-3 or TRBV12-4 with TRBJ2-3; no definite D call. There are 14 residues in the CDR3. The V and J ends lost 9 bases and 1 base respectively, with 14 bases between them. The CDR3, as DNA: TGTGCCAGTAACCTTCACGGGCGCACAGATACGCAGTATTTT. Amino acids: CASNLHGRTDTQYF.

As concerns this clonotype: A single base separates this from a much larger clone, so it may be a read error. This chain links TRBV18 with TRBJ2-7; TRBD1 or TRBD2 may be the D gene (5 bases each). CDR3 length equals 15 residues. The germline V gene encodes CDR1 KGHSH and CDR2 LQKENI. The CDR3 is CTSSRRDGNSYEQYF. In nucleotides, the CDR3 is TGTACCAGCTCACGTCGGGACGGGAACTCCTACGAGCAGTACTTC.

The CDR3 is CASSWTGTENTGELFF. In DNA form, the CDR3 reads TGCGCCAGCAGCTGGACCGGGACCGAGAACACCGGGGAGCTGTTTTTT. The rearrangement links TRBV5-1 to TRBJ2-2; either TRBD1 or TRBD2 may fit D (5 bases each). Trimming took off 3 bases at V and 1 base at J, with 13 bases between the two ends. CDR3 length: 16 residues. Germline CDR1 and CDR2: SGHRS and YFSETQ.

This clonotype was picked up many times. The chain is built from TRBV7-9 and TRBJ2-7; D might be TRBD2 (5 bases). The CDR3 totals 14 residues. V was clipped by 3 bases and J by 2 bases, with 11 bases between them. Germline values: CDR1 SEHNR, CDR2 FQNEAQ (reference sequence). CDR3 in amino acids: CASSLSGGTYEQYF. The CDR3 bases are TGTGCCAGCAGCTTGAGCGGAGGAACCTACGAGCAGTACTTC.